The clone carrying this T cell receptor (beta chain) was seen once. Its antigen is still unknown. These data belong to a study of cytomegalovirus exposure and HLA in healthy donors. PCR involved 60 Vbeta and 13 Jbeta primers. Repertoires were generated with immunoSEQ multiplex PCR, while TCRdb's copy carries only in-frame clones and drops some. The data hold roughly 92,000 clones, with around 80% observed a single time. The study, taken as a whole, reports: Later genetic work tied a missense DCLRE1C variant to beta-chain V and J trimming.

Material for sequencing was PBMCs. This sequence originates from a man in his fifties in good health and CMV-seropositive.

CDR3 protein: CASRWSSGADETQYF. CDR3 nucleotide sequence: TGTGCCAGCCGTTGGTCTAGCGGGGCGGATGAGACCCAGTACTTC. The chain carries TRBV7-9 and TRBJ2-5, with 9 bases fitting TRBD2. The CDR3 runs to 15 residues. Germline loops: CDR1 SEHNR, CDR2 FQNEAQ (reference sequence). V lost 8 bases to trimming and J lost 5 bases; unmatched junction nucleotides: 12.